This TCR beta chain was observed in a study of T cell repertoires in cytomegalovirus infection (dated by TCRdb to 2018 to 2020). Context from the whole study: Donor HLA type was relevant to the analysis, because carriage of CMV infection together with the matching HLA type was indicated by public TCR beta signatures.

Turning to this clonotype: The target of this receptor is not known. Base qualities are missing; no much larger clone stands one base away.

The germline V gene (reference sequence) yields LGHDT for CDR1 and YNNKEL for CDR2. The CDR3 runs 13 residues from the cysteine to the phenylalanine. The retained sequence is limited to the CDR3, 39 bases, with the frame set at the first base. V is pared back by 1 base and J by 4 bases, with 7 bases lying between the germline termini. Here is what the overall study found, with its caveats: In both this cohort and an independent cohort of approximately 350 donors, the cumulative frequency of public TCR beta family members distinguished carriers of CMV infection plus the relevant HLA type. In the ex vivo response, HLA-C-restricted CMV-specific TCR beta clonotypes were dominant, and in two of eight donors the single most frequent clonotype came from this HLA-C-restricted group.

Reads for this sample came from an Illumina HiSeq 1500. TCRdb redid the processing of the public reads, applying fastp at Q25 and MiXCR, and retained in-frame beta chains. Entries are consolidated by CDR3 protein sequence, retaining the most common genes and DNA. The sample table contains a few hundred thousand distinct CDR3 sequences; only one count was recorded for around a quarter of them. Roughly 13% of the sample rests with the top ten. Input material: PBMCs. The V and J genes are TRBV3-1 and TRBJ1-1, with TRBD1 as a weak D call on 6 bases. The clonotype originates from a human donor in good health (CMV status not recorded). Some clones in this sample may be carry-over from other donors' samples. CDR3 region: CASSQVRGTEAFF. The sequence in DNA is TGTGCCAGCAGCCAAGTCAGGGGCACTGAAGCTTTCTTT.